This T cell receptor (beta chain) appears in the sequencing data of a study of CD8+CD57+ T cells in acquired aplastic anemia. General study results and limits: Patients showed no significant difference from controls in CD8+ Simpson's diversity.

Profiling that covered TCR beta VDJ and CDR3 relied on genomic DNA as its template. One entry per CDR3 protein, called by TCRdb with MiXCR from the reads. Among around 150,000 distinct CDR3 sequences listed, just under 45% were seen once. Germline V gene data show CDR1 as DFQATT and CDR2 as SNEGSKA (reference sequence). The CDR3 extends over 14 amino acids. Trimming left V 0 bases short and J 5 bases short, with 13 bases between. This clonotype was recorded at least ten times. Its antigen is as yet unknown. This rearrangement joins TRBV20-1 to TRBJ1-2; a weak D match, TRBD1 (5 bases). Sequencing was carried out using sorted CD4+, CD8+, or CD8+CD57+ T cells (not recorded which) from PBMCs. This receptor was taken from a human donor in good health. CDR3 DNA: TGCAGTGCTAGAGACCCCGGGGCCCTGTATGGCTACACCTTC. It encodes CSARDPGALYGYTF.